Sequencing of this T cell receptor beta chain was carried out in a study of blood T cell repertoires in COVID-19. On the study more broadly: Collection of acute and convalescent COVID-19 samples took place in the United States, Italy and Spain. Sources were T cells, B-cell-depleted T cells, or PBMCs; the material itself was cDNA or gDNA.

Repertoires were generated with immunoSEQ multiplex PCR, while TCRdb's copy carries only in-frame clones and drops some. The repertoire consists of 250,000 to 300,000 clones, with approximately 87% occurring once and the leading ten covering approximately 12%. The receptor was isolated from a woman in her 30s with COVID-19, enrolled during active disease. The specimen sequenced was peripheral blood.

For the CDR3, the DNA is TGTGCCAGCCACCAGACGAGACAGGATGGTCAGTTCTTC. Translated, it gives CASHQTRQDGQFF. This chain links TRBV25-1 with TRBJ2-1, with D perhaps TRBD1 (6 bases). The CDR3 has 13 residues. V lost 8 bases and J lost 13, with 21 bases in between. Germline lookup yields CDR1 MGHDK and CDR2 SYGVNS. The complete variable domain, with remaining parts taken from reference TRBV25-1 and TRBJ2-1, reads EADIYQTPRYLVIGTGKKITLECSQTMGHDKMYWYQQDPGMELHLIHYSYGVNSTEKGDLSSESTVSRIRTEHFPLTLESARPSHTSQYLCASHQTRQDGQFFGPGTRLTVL.